This T cell receptor beta chain originates from a study of blood T cell repertoires in COVID-19. Across the whole study: Samples came from the United States, Italy and Spain, spanning acute and convalescent COVID-19. PBMCs, B-cell-depleted T cells, or T cells provided the cDNA or gDNA that made up the material.

Authors' analysis steps: Amplification of reference gene primers was used by the study to estimate nucleated cell counts. Clones were sequenced by immunoSEQ multiplex PCR, and TCRdb holds only the in-frame ones, with some missing. The V and J calls and clone size are taken from that table; D and trimming were inferred from the DNA. The table has 89,000 or so clones, approximately 85% seen once. CDR1 is ENHRY and CDR2 is SYGVKD in the germline V gene. V shed 3 bases and J shed 5 bases, with 11 bases lying between them. CDR3 length: 14 residues. This sequence joins TRBV10-3 and TRBJ2-1; tentative D call: TRBD1 (5 bases). This sequence originates from a human donor in a cohort sampled during active COVID-19. The sample was peripheral blood. CDR3 region: CAISELTGNNEQFF. The CDR3, as DNA: TGTGCCATCAGTGAACTAACAGGTAACAATGAGCAGTTCTTC.